Shown below are 15 T cell receptor beta chains from a single sample sequenced in a study of cytomegalovirus exposure and HLA in healthy donors. With 60 Vbeta and 13 Jbeta primers, the PCR was carried out. The method was immunoSEQ multiplex PCR; TCRdb's version includes in-frame clones alone and lacks a portion of them. The top ten clones hold around 1.6% of a sample with approximately 190,000 clones, about 86% of them seen once. The source material was PBMCs. The receptors come from a man aged 40-50 years in good health and CMV-seropositive.

This chain joins TRBV7-9 and TRBJ1-1; 7 nucleotides match TRBD1. J gave up 4 bases and V 5 bases, and 16 bases lay outside the gene matches. This CDR3 contains 17 residues. Germline V CDR1 and CDR2: SEHNR, FQNEAQ (reference sequence). The CDR3 region is CASSPMTGFSESTEAFF. The CDR3 DNA follows: TGTGCCAGCAGCCCCATGACAGGGTTTTCAGAGTCCACTGAAGCTTTCTTT.

The CDR3 reads CAISETGTDTQYF. CDR3 in DNA: TGTGCCATCAGTGAAACGGGAACAGATACGCAGTATTTT. The J gene is TRBJ2-3, the V gene TRBV10-3, with a possible D match to TRBD2 (5 bases). The germline V gene encodes CDR1 ENHRY and CDR2 SYGVKD. The V end lost 3 bases, the J end lost 3 bases, and 7 bases lay between the germline ends. This CDR3 has 13 residues.

J is TRBJ2-2 and V is TRBV10-1; D not resolved. The germline V gene has CDR1 WNHNN and CDR2 SYGVQD (reference sequence). V gave up 0 bases and J gave up 8 bases, with 7 bases separating them. This CDR3 contains 13 residues. For the CDR3, the DNA is TGCGCCAGCAGTGAGTCACTCGGGGGGGAGCTGTTTTTT. This gives the protein CASSESLGGELFF.

This clone occurred a few times. The gene calls are TRBV19 and TRBJ1-4; weak D call: TRBD1 (6 bases). The CDR3 length is 14 residues. Germline V gene lookup returns CDR1 LNHDA and CDR2 SQIVND (reference sequence). V was trimmed by 5 bases and J by 2 bases, leaving 9 bases between them. CDR3 sequence reads: CASSPTGTNEKLFF. DNA of the CDR3: TGTGCCAGTAGTCCGACAGGTACTAATGAAAAACTGTTTTTT.

V usage is TRBV10-3 and J usage is TRBJ1-1; a possible D gene is TRBD1 (6 bases). The CDR3 extends over 11 amino acids. Looked up from germline, CDR1 is ENHRY and CDR2 is SYGVKD. Trimming removed 11 bases at V and 3 bases at J, with 10 bases between. The CDR3 DNA reads TGTGCCCCTTACAGGGACACTGAAGCTTTCTTT. Protein product: CAPYRDTEAFF.

The chain links TRBV7-8 to TRBJ2-7, with TRBD1 matching over 11 bases. The CDR3 sequence is 16 residues long. V was clipped by 2 bases and J by 0 bases; unmatched bases: 3. Germline CDR1 reads SGHVS; CDR2 reads FQNEAQ. The CDR3 reads CASSLLGTGGSYEQYF. The CDR3 nucleotides are TGTGCCAGCAGCTTACTAGGGACAGGGGGCTCCTACGAGCAGTACTTC.

This clone was counted a few times. The chain employs TRBV18 and TRBJ2-5; TRBD2 agrees at 12 bases. The closer fit of TRBJ2-7 to the DNA end suggests the J call may be wrong. The germline V gene has CDR1 KGHSH and CDR2 LQKENI. This CDR3 has 16 residues. The CDR3, as DNA: TGTGCCAGCTCACCAGGACTAGCGGGACTCTCCTACGAGCAGTACTTC. Its translation is CASSPGLAGLSYEQYF.

Of note for this clone: Compared with germline, one end of the junction differs, possibly owing to a read error. The chain carries TRBV6-5 and TRBJ2-7, with 9 bases aligning to TRBD2. Germline V gives CDR1 MNHEY, CDR2 SVGAGI. The CDR3 is 14 residues long. The CDR3 loop reads CASSSTSGTYEQCF. CDR3 in DNA: TGTGCCAGCAGTTCGACTAGCGGCACCTACGAGCAGTGCTTC.

The V and J genes are TRBV4-3 and TRBJ1-2; D unclear. This CDR3 has 13 residues. The germline gives CDR1 LGHNA, CDR2 YSLEER. V was clipped by 0 bases and J by 2 bases, with 4 bases between them. The CDR3 DNA reads TGCGCCAGCAGCCAAGACCTAAACTATGGCTACACCTTC. Amino acids: CASSQDLNYGYTF.

The V call is TRBV11-2, the J call TRBJ2-5; TRBD2 agrees at 10 bases. Trimming took 4 bases from V and 5 from J; bases not matched to a gene: 7. From germline, CDR1 is SGHAT and CDR2 FQNNGV. The CDR3 runs to 15 residues. The CDR3: CASSSDPGLAETQYF. The CDR3 DNA sequence: TGTGCCAGCAGCTCCGACCCGGGACTAGCGGAGACCCAGTACTTC. Supplemented by reference TRBV11-2 and TRBJ2-5, the full variable domain reads EAGVAQSPRYKIIEKRQSVAFWCNPISGHATLYWYQQILGQGPKLLIQFQNNGVVDDSQLPKDRFSAERLKGVDSTLKIQPAKLEDSAVYLCASSSDPGLAETQYFGPGTRLLVL.

V usage is TRBV9 and J usage is TRBJ2-5, with D possibly TRBD1 on 6 matching bases. TRBJ2-7 matches the DNA end more closely, so the J call is doubtful. The CDR3 has 15 residues. Germline V gene data show CDR1 as SGDLS and CDR2 as YYNGEE. The CDR3 sequence: CASSDGQPSSYEQYF. In DNA form, the CDR3 reads TGTGCCAGCAGCGACGGACAGCCGAGCTCCTACGAGCAGTACTTC.

The chain recombines TRBV7-6 with TRBJ2-2, with TRBD2 matching 7 bases. CDR1 and CDR2 (germline): SGHVS, FNYEAQ. The CDR3 covers 16 residues. V lost 5 bases, J lost 3 bases, and 9 bases stayed unmatched. CDR3 DNA: TGTGCCAGCAGCCCCCGGGCTAGCGGACACACCGGGGAGCTGTTTTTT. Protein product: CASSPRASGHTGELFF.

The J gene is TRBJ1-2, the V gene TRBV28; possible D gene TRBD1, 5 bases. The V gene lost 5 bases and the J gene lost 2 bases, with 9 bases spanning the gap. Germline V lookup: CDR1 MDHEN, CDR2 SYDVKM. The CDR3 contains 13 residues. CDR3 protein: CASSHGQNYGYTF. The CDR3 DNA follows: TGTGCCAGCAGTCACGGACAAAACTATGGCTACACCTTC.

The table lists this clone with a count of one. The chain is built from TRBV27 and TRBJ2-2; TRBD2 aligns across 7 bases. The CDR3 is 13 amino acids. Trimming removed 8 bases from V and 5 bases from J; junction bases left unmatched: 5. From germline, CDR1 is MNHEY and CDR2 SMNVEV (reference sequence). The CDR3 here is CASRAGWTGELFF. The CDR3 nucleotides are TGTGCCAGCCGAGCGGGGTGGACCGGGGAGCTGTTTTTT.

The chain combines TRBV2 with TRBJ1-5; 8 nucleotides line up with TRBD1. V gave up 6 bases and J gave up 5 bases; unmatched junction bases: 3. In germline, CDR1 is SNHLY, CDR2 FYNNEI. The length of the CDR3 is 13 residues. The CDR3 DNA is TGTGCCAGCAGGGACAGGGAAGATCAGCCCCAGCATTTT. It encodes CASRDREDQPQHF.